These T cell receptor beta chains were read from a single sample in a study of beta chain features in type 1 diabetes. The repertoire was sequenced with immunoSEQ multiplex PCR; TCRdb's copy has only in-frame clones and lacks some. Of some 370,000 clones in the sample, around 10% were seen once. Sequenced input: central memory CD4+ T cells from blood. The receptors were gathered from a man between 25 and 39 years old with type 1 diabetes. CDR3s include the opening cysteine and the closing phenylalanine or tryptophan. Fields, in order: CDR3 DNA, CDR3 protein, D gene, clone size, V gene, J gene. D genes are given only for firm matches. Clone size appears in some rows only: once, few, many, or a class for an expanded clone.

CDR3 DNA: TGTGCCACACACGAGGGGGAGAACACTGAAGCTTTCTTT
CDR3 protein: CATHEGENTEAFF
D gene: -
clone size: few
V gene: TRBV18
J gene: TRBJ1-1

CDR3 DNA: TGTGCCAGCATTCCCGAGGGATTCACTGAAGCTTTCTTT
CDR3 protein: CASIPEGFTEAFF
D gene: -
clone size: -
V gene: TRBV6-6
J gene: TRBJ1-1

CDR3 DNA: TGTGCCAGCAGTGAAGTGGGACTGGCATCTAACCATTTT
CDR3 protein: CASSEVGLASNHF
D gene: -
clone size: -
V gene: TRBV6-1
J gene: TRBJ1-5

CDR3 DNA: TGTGCCAGCAGCCGGCTAGCGGGAGGAGAAAACATTCAGTACTTC
CDR3 protein: CASSRLAGGENIQYF
D gene: TRBD2
clone size: many
V gene: TRBV4-2
J gene: TRBJ2-4

CDR3 DNA: TGTGCCAGCAGCTTTCCCTATAACTCTTATGGCTACACCTTC
CDR3 protein: CASSFPYNSYGYTF
D gene: -
clone size: few
V gene: TRBV5-4
J gene: TRBJ1-2

CDR3 DNA: TGCGCCAGCAGCTTGGGAGCGGGAGGTAATGAGCAGTTCTTC
CDR3 protein: CASSLGAGGNEQFF
D gene: TRBD2
clone size: many
V gene: TRBV5-1
J gene: TRBJ2-1

CDR3 DNA: TGTGCCAGCAGCGTAGGAGTTAGCGGGAGCACAGATACGCAGTATTTT
CDR3 protein: CASSVGVSGSTDTQYF
D gene: TRBD2
clone size: few
V gene: TRBV9
J gene: TRBJ2-3

CDR3 DNA: TGTGCCAGCAGTTACCTGGACAGTGGCGACGAGCAGTACTTC
CDR3 protein: CASSYLDSGDEQYF
D gene: -
clone size: -
V gene: TRBV27
J gene: TRBJ2-7

CDR3 DNA: TGTGCCAGCAGCCTCTCGAACACAGGGAATGGCGCAACTAATGAAAAACTGTTTTTT
CDR3 protein: CASSLSNTGNGATNEKLFF
D gene: -
clone size: -
V gene: TRBV4-2
J gene: TRBJ1-4

CDR3 DNA: TGTGCCAGCGTCTCCTCTGGGGCCAACGTCCTGACTTTC
CDR3 protein: CASVSSGANVLTF
D gene: -
clone size: -
V gene: TRBV6-5
J gene: TRBJ2-6